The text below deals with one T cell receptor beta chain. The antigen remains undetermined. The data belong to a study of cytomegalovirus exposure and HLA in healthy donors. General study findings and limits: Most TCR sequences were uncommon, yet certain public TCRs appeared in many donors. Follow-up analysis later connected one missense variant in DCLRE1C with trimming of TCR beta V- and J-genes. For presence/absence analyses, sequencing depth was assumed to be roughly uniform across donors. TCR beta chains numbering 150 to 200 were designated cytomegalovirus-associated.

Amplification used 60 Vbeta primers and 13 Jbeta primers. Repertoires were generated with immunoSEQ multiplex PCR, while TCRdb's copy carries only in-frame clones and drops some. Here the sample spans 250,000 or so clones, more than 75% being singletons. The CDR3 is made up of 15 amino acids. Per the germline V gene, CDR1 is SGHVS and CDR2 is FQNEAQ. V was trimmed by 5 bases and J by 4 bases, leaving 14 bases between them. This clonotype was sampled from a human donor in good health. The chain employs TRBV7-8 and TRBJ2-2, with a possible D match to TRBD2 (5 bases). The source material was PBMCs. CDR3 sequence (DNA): TGTGCCAGCAGCATAGGAGAGGGAGCCACCGGGGAGCTGTTTTTT. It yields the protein CASSIGEGATGELFF. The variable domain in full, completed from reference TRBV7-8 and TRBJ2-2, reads GAGVSQSPRYKVAKRGQDVALRCDPISGHVSLFWYQQALGQGPEFLTYFQNEAQLDKSGLPSDRFFAERPEGSVSTLKIQRTQQEDSAVYLCASSIGEGATGELFFGEGSRLTVL.